The present TCR beta chain was sequenced within a study of blood T cell repertoires in COVID-19. Looking at the study overall: Samples came from the United States, Italy and Spain, spanning acute and convalescent COVID-19. In each case, the material was cDNA or gDNA derived from T cells, B-cell-depleted T cells, or PBMCs.

Methods used by the authors: Reference gene primers were amplified, and this amplification served to estimate nucleated cell counts. The data were produced by immunoSEQ multiplex PCR, yet TCRdb's version contains in-frame clones alone and is incomplete. That table furnishes V, J and clone size, whereas the DNA furnished D and trimming. The data contain roughly 200,000 clones, more than 75% of them singletons. CDR3 size: 17 residues. Trimming pared 5 bases from V and 0 bases from J, leaving 17 bases between. Germline CDR1 SGHVS, CDR2 FQNEAQ. The source is a man at least 80 years old with acute or convalescent COVID-19. V usage is TRBV7-8 and J usage is TRBJ1-3, with a tentative D call TRBD1 (6 bases). The material sequenced was peripheral blood. CDR3 amino acids: CASSRWDTQSSGNTIYF. CDR3 DNA: TGTGCCAGCAGCCGTTGGGACACTCAATCCTCTGGAAACACCATATATTTT.